This is a list of T cell receptor beta chains from one sample in a study of blood T cell repertoires in COVID-19. TCRdb keeps only in-frame clones here, not all; method: immunoSEQ multiplex PCR. The sample shows approximately 100,000 clones, 92% of them seen only once. Sequencing was carried out using peripheral blood. The receptors stem from a man between 45 and 60 years old with active COVID-19. CDR3s leave out the opening cysteine and the closing phenylalanine or tryptophan. The size entry is marked missing in some rows and otherwise reads once, few, many or a size class.

J gene | clone size | V gene | CDR3 protein
TRBJ1-2 | . | TRBV29-1 | SVMTGKYGYT
TRBJ1-5 | . | TRBV19 | ASKGTNSNQPQH
TRBJ2-3 | . | TRBV3-1/TRBV3-2 | ASSQGPTRGDTQY
TRBJ2-7 | . | TRBV11-2 | ARGAGVPHEQY
TRBJ1-1 | . | TRBV29-1 | STHLGGKDTEAF
TRBJ1-5 | . | TRBV7-3 | ASSFRQPQH
TRBJ2-3 | . | TRBV11-2 | ASSILADPTDTQY
TRBJ1-1 | once | TRBV28 | ASTTGSTEAF
TRBJ2-7 | . | TRBV19 | ASSIGLASTYEQY
TRBJ2-1 | . | TRBV18 | ASTPRDRGIRAYNEQF
TRBJ2-1 | . | TRBV28 | ASSPEWSHEQF
TRBJ2-1 | once | TRBV28 | ASSGLPGYNEQF
TRBJ2-1 | . | TRBV18 | ASSPTSGSSYNEQF
TRBJ1-2 | . | TRBV2 | ASSETAGLIDYGYT
TRBJ1-3 | . | TRBV9 | ASKQGLSGNTIY
TRBJ2-7 | once | TRBV5-1 | ASSLGAGNEQY
TRBJ2-7 | . | TRBV9 | ASSGGGTRYEQY
TRBJ2-7 | . | TRBV4-1 | ASSSHGGELYEQY
TRBJ2-1 | . | TRBV7-2 | ASSLGVAPNEQF
TRBJ1-5 | . | TRBV28 | ASSFLSSGSNQPQH
TRBJ1-5 | . | TRBV11-2 | ASSPERGGGQPQH
TRBJ1-1 | . | TRBV28 | ASSIGQGRFITEAF
TRBJ2-5 | . | TRBV5-1 | ASSRTGEETQY
TRBJ2-7 | . | TRBV9 | ASSVAPASGSYEQY